Here is one T cell receptor beta chain with its context. Antigen specificity is unknown. This record comes from a study of T cell responses to AZD1222 COVID-19 vaccine. Findings and limits, study-wide: Spike-specific TCR breadth and depth were elevated following two AZD1222 doses. Spike as a whole was targeted by vaccine-associated CD4 TCRs, dominant at 160-218 and 743-854.

Whether given at about 4 or about 12 weeks, second doses were pooled. Sequencing used immunoSEQ multiplex PCR; TCRdb keeps in-frame clones, though not all of them. The top ten clones hold around 1.5% of a sample with about 120,000 clones, roughly nine tenths of them seen once. Looked up from germline, CDR1 is SNHLY and CDR2 is FYNNEI. Deletions cut 7 bases from V and 2 bases from J, with 14 bases between. The CDR3 spans 14 residues. The J gene is TRBJ2-5, the V gene TRBV2, with D maybe TRBD2 (6 bases). The receptor's source is an adult who received the AZD1222 COVID-19 vaccine. The sequencing used peripheral blood, collected 28 days after the second AZD1222 dose. CDR3 sequence: CASNLRDEQETQYF. CDR3 nucleotide sequence: TGTGCCAGCAACTTGCGGGACGAACAAGAGACCCAGTACTTC.